Listed here is a single TCR beta chain. Into CD45RA+ naive and CD45RA-negative memory subsets, the CD4+ cells were split. The CDR3 loop spans 15 amino acids. The germline V gene has CDR1 MGHRA and CDR2 YSYEKL. With V trimmed by 3 bases and J by 5 bases, 7 bases remained unmatched. The data are from a study of shared clonotypes between healthy human individuals. Method: immunoSEQ multiplex PCR; TCRdb's copy keeps in-frame clones and lacks some. This table holds about 1.1 million clones, about 80% found once. The sequence came from a man aged 18 to 29 in good health. Some clones in this sample may be carry-over from other donors' samples. The sequenced sample consisted of memory CD4+ T cells from PBMCs. Subset of the sample: CD45RA-negative fraction. The chain uses TRBV4-1 and TRBJ2-4; 7 nucleotides align to TRBD1. This CDR3 reads CASSHVRQGENIQYF. The CDR3 nucleotides read TGCGCCAGCAGCCACGTCCGGCAGGGGGAAAACATTCAGTACTTC.